These T cell receptor beta chains were read from a single sample in a study of blood T cell repertoires in COVID-19. The protocol was immunoSEQ multiplex PCR, while the TCRdb copy is restricted to in-frame clones and leaves out a portion. The sample lists approximately 220,000 clones; nearly 90% were seen once. The specimen was PBMCs or T cells enriched from blood (not recorded which). These receptors all come from a man aged 25-45 years who had been exposed to COVID-19. Both conserved end residues are part of each CDR3. The D gene is left open where the match is weak. Only part of the rows carry a size: once, few, many, or a class if the clone is expanded.

.,TRBJ1-1,.,TRBV4-1,CASSQEWREAAFF,TGCGCCAGCAGCCAAGAATGGAGGGAGGCAGCTTTCTTT
.,TRBJ1-2,.,TRBV27,CASSFGNRNYTF,TGTGCCAGCAGTTTTGGTAACAGAAACTACACCTTC
.,TRBJ1-2,.,TRBV5-6,CASSLAQGYTF,TGTGCCAGCAGCTTGGCCCAGGGCTACACCTTC
TRBD2,TRBJ2-5,.,TRBV10-3,CAISGNVAGGYQETQYF,TGTGCCATCAGTGGGAACGTAGCGGGGGGATACCAAGAGACCCAGTACTTC
TRBD1,TRBJ1-1,.,TRBV4-3,CASSQERGPATEAFF,TGCGCCAGCAGCCAAGAAAGGGGGCCGGCCACTGAAGCTTTCTTT
.,TRBJ1-2,.,TRBV7-2,CASSLWAESNYGYTF,TGTGCCAGCAGCTTATGGGCTGAGTCTAACTATGGCTACACCTTC
TRBD1,TRBJ2-7,.,TRBV7-9,CASSLDAGQGREQYF,TGTGCCAGCAGCTTAGACGCGGGACAGGGCCGCGAGCAGTACTTC
TRBD1,TRBJ1-4,.,TRBV7-6,CASSALGQGSNEKLFF,TGTGCCAGCAGCGCCTTGGGACAGGGTTCTAATGAAAAACTGTTTTTT
.,TRBJ2-7,.,TRBV5-4,CASSLEGRSYEQYF,TGTGCCAGCAGCCTTGAGGGCAGGAGCTACGAGCAGTACTTC
.,TRBJ1-5,.,TRBV4-3,CASSQEATGGQPQHF,TGCGCCAGCAGCCAAGAAGCCACAGGCGGTCAGCCCCAGCATTTT
.,TRBJ1-2,few,TRBV18,CASSPPTSTGGYGYTF,TGTGCCAGCTCACCACCCACGAGCACAGGCGGCTATGGCTACACCTTC
.,TRBJ2-7,.,TRBV27,CASPSGDNSSYEQYF,TGTGCCTCTCCTTCGGGAGACAATAGCTCCTACGAGCAGTACTTC
TRBD2,TRBJ2-2,.,TRBV25-1,CASTSSGGYTGELFF,TGTGCCAGCACCTCTAGCGGGGGATACACCGGGGAGCTGTTTTTT
.,TRBJ1-5,once,TRBV5-8,CASSLGLQPNQPQHF,TGTGCCAGCAGCTTAGGCTTACAGCCCAATCAGCCCCAGCATTTT
.,TRBJ2-1,.,TRBV7-9,CASRTGGEQFF,TGTGCCAGCAGGACAGGCGGTGAGCAGTTCTTC
.,TRBJ2-1,once,TRBV11-2,CASSLGGEQFF,TGTGCCAGCAGCTTAGGAGGGGAGCAGTTCTTC
TRBD1,TRBJ1-6,.,TRBV11-1,CASSLGGDRNSPLHF,TGTGCCAGCAGCTTAGGGGGGGACAGAAATTCACCCCTCCACTTT
TRBD1,TRBJ1-6,once,TRBV2,CASRTLDRKSSPLHF,TGTGCCAGCAGGACGTTGGACAGGAAAAGTTCACCCCTCCACTTT
.,TRBJ1-1,.,TRBV29-1,CSVGGGVTEAFF,TGCAGCGTTGGAGGGGGGGTCACTGAAGCTTTCTTT
TRBD1,TRBJ1-2,once,TRBV19,CASQLFGQAPYGYTF,TGTGCCAGCCAGTTGTTTGGACAGGCTCCTTATGGCTACACCTTC
TRBD2,TRBJ2-3,.,TRBV11-3,CASSFSGGTDTQYF,TGTGCCAGCAGCTTTAGCGGGGGCACAGATACGCAGTATTTT
.,TRBJ1-4,.,TRBV9,CASSSSGRGEKLFF,TGTGCCAGCAGCTCCAGCGGCAGGGGCGAAAAACTGTTTTTT
.,TRBJ2-2,once,TRBV2,CASRRLARTGELFF,TGTGCCAGCAGGCGGCTGGCGCGGACCGGGGAGCTGTTTTTT
.,TRBJ1-2,.,TRBV4-2,CASSQDYGETQDGYTF,TGTGCCAGCAGCCAAGATTATGGGGAGACCCAAGATGGCTACACCTTC
.,TRBJ1-2,.,TRBV4-1,CASSQDEQSGYTF,TGCGCCAGCAGCCAAGATGAACAGAGTGGCTACACCTTC
TRBD1,TRBJ1-5,.,TRBV6-1,CASSEVYRGLPQHF,TGTGCCAGCAGTGAAGTTTACAGGGGATTGCCCCAGCATTTT
TRBD1,TRBJ2-2,.,TRBV2,CASSGTGVGELFF,TGTGCCAGCTCCGGGACAGGGGTCGGGGAGCTGTTTTTT
.,TRBJ1-2,.,TRBV5-1,CASSLDPVYGYTF,TGCGCCAGCAGCTTGGATCCAGTCTATGGCTACACCTTC
.,TRBJ2-5,.,TRBV2,CASSPTGPQETQYF,TGTGCCAGCAGCCCCACAGGGCCCCAAGAGACCCAGTACTTC
TRBD1,TRBJ2-5,.,TRBV7-7,CASSSNGQGRETQYF,TGTGCCAGCAGCTCGAACGGACAGGGTAGGGAGACCCAGTACTTC
.,TRBJ2-7,.,TRBV15,CATSRERSYEQYF,TGTGCCACCAGCAGAGAGCGAAGCTACGAGCAGTACTTC
.,TRBJ1-1,.,TRBV9,CASSAQVKNTEAFF,TGTGCCAGCAGCGCCCAGGTCAAGAACACTGAAGCTTTCTTT
TRBD1,TRBJ2-1,.,TRBV15,CATSRYRGGNEQFF,TGTGCCACCAGCAGGTACAGGGGTGGTAATGAGCAGTTCTTC
.,TRBJ1-4,.,TRBV5-1,CASSLAPTGLGATNEKLFF,TGCGCCAGCAGCTTGGCCCCTACAGGGTTAGGTGCAACTAATGAAAAACTGTTTTTT
TRBD2,TRBJ2-1,.,TRBV7-2,CASSPGGRGLYNEQFF,TGTGCCAGCAGCCCCGGGGGGAGGGGACTGTACAATGAGCAGTTCTTC
.,TRBJ1-2,.,TRBV6-5,CASGRQTNYGYTF,TGTGCCAGCGGAAGACAGACAAACTATGGCTACACCTTC
TRBD1,TRBJ2-2,once,TRBV5-4,CASSSPGQENTGELFF,TGTGCCAGCAGTTCCCCGGGACAGGAGAACACCGGGGAGCTGTTTTTT
.,TRBJ2-7,.,TRBV4-1,CASSPEPGVYEQYF,TGCGCCAGCAGCCCAGAACCGGGAGTCTACGAGCAGTACTTC
.,TRBJ2-2,.,TRBV9,CASSVVPVTAGELFF,TGTGCCAGCAGCGTAGTGCCTGTAACAGCCGGGGAGCTGTTTTTT
TRBD1,TRBJ1-4,once,TRBV7-2,CASSSDRLNEKLFF,TGTGCCAGCAGCTCGGACAGGCTTAATGAAAAACTGTTTTTT
.,TRBJ1-1,.,TRBV7-9,CASSFLGADTEAFF,TGTGCCAGCAGCTTTCTGGGGGCGGACACTGAAGCTTTCTTT